This entry is about one TCR beta chain. This clonotype appeared many times. Its antigen specificity is not known. Base qualities are not recorded, but no much larger clone differs from it by a single base. V is clipped by 1 base and J by 7 bases, and the sequence between their germline boundaries is 6 bases long. The germline V gene encodes CDR1 SGHRS and CDR2 YFSETQ. The CDR3 contains 13 residues, cysteine and phenylalanine counted. The CDR3 DNA has 39 bases and is translated from base 1. This sample is drawn from a study of T cells in Graves' hyperthyroidism and ophthalmopathy (dated by TCRdb to about 2019). Background on the whole study: A discovery cohort of about 95 patients, approximately 44 with Graves' ophthalmopathy and roughly 59 with stable Graves' hyperthyroidism, was used to find distinguishing TCR V-J signatures. In addition, the study compared T-cell repertoires in thyroid tissue and in blood from roughly 6 Graves' hyperthyroidism patients. TCR Vbeta CDR3 sequencing of approximately 140 peripheral blood samples (over 40 ophthalmopathy, 75 or so hyperthyroidism and approximately 17 progressor patients) is reported in the paper. Prospective prediction of ophthalmopathy was tested in an independent validation cohort of approximately 18 hyperthyroidism patients and some 17 patients who later progressed to ophthalmopathy. The approximately 98 discovery patients were randomly divided into training and test sets at a 7:3 ratio. After blood sampling, hyperthyroidism patients were treated with methimazole at a starting dose of 30 mg daily, and ophthalmopathy patients were treated with high-dose intravenous methylprednisolone.

The study excluded patients with uncontrolled infections, other autoimmune diseases, pregnancy or lactation. Diagnoses were established on the basis of clinical symptoms, serum thyroxine and TRAb, thyroid ultrasound, and orbital computed tomography. Total RNA was extracted using Trizol reagent, and RNA quality was assessed on an Agilent 2100 Bioanalyzer. The TCR beta CDR3 regions were amplified from the RNA transcripts. The TCR CDR3 was subjected to a first round of RT-PCR using the HTBI primer set and the Qiagen OneStep RT-PCR kit. Libraries were constructed in a second round of multiplex PCR, after which size selection and purification were performed. Sequencing of the libraries was done on an Illumina HiSeq2000 using paired-end 100 bp reads. Per the original workflow: Raw data were processed with SOAPnuke, discarding reads with adapters, uncalled bases, mean Phred below 15, or no exact constant-primer or identifier match. High-quality paired reads were merged with COPE v1.2.5, and unique nucleotide sequences were defined as clonotypes. MiTCR v1.1 was used to align the clonotypes against IMGT TRBV, TRBD and TRBJ reference segments. Analysis was restricted to V-J combinations with a frequency above 0.0001, which covered roughly 99% of repertoires. The TCS score was defined as the ratio of F50 (clonal expansion) to E x V (chaos), calculated using BLOSUM62-based TCRdist between CDR3 peptides within each V-J. Welch's t-statistics and random forest reduced around 550 V-J features to roughly 13, which were used in a naive Bayes classifier (R e1071). Thyroid-blood repertoire similarity was quantified with the Morisita-Horn index. TCRdb reprocessed the public reads (quality trimming at Q25 with fastp, clone calling with MiXCR) and kept in-frame beta chains. Records with the same CDR3 protein are collapsed into one entry carrying the most frequent genes and DNA. The V and J calls shown here were made by TCRdb, not taken from the authors' results. In this sample the table shows hundreds of thousands of distinct CDR3 sequences, 45% of which occur a single time. The ten largest clones take up less than 9.5% of the sample.

The full study reports these points: Most expanded thyroid clonotypes (frequency above 0.001) were also detected in blood, suggesting blood repertoires may reflect thyroid immune responses. In cross-validation, a model built on a 13 V-J signature told ophthalmopathy apart from stable hyperthyroidism with under 90% sensitivity and approximately 81% specificity, and in testing the same model reached 80%/75%. No statistical method was used to set the sample size in advance, and investigators knew the group allocation. In validation, progression to ophthalmopathy was predicted by the model with approximately 67% sensitivity and around 76% specificity, a median of around 5.9 months before onset.

The TCR was taken from an adult man with Graves' disease, either hyperthyroidism or ophthalmopathy (not recorded which). This chain is built from TRBV5-1 and TRBJ1-6; the D segment cannot be called with confidence. Sequencing was performed on peripheral blood or thyroid tissue (not recorded which). The CDR3 is CASSLNSNSPLHF. The DNA reads as follows: TGCGCCAGCAGCTTGAACAGCAATTCACCCCTCCACTTT.